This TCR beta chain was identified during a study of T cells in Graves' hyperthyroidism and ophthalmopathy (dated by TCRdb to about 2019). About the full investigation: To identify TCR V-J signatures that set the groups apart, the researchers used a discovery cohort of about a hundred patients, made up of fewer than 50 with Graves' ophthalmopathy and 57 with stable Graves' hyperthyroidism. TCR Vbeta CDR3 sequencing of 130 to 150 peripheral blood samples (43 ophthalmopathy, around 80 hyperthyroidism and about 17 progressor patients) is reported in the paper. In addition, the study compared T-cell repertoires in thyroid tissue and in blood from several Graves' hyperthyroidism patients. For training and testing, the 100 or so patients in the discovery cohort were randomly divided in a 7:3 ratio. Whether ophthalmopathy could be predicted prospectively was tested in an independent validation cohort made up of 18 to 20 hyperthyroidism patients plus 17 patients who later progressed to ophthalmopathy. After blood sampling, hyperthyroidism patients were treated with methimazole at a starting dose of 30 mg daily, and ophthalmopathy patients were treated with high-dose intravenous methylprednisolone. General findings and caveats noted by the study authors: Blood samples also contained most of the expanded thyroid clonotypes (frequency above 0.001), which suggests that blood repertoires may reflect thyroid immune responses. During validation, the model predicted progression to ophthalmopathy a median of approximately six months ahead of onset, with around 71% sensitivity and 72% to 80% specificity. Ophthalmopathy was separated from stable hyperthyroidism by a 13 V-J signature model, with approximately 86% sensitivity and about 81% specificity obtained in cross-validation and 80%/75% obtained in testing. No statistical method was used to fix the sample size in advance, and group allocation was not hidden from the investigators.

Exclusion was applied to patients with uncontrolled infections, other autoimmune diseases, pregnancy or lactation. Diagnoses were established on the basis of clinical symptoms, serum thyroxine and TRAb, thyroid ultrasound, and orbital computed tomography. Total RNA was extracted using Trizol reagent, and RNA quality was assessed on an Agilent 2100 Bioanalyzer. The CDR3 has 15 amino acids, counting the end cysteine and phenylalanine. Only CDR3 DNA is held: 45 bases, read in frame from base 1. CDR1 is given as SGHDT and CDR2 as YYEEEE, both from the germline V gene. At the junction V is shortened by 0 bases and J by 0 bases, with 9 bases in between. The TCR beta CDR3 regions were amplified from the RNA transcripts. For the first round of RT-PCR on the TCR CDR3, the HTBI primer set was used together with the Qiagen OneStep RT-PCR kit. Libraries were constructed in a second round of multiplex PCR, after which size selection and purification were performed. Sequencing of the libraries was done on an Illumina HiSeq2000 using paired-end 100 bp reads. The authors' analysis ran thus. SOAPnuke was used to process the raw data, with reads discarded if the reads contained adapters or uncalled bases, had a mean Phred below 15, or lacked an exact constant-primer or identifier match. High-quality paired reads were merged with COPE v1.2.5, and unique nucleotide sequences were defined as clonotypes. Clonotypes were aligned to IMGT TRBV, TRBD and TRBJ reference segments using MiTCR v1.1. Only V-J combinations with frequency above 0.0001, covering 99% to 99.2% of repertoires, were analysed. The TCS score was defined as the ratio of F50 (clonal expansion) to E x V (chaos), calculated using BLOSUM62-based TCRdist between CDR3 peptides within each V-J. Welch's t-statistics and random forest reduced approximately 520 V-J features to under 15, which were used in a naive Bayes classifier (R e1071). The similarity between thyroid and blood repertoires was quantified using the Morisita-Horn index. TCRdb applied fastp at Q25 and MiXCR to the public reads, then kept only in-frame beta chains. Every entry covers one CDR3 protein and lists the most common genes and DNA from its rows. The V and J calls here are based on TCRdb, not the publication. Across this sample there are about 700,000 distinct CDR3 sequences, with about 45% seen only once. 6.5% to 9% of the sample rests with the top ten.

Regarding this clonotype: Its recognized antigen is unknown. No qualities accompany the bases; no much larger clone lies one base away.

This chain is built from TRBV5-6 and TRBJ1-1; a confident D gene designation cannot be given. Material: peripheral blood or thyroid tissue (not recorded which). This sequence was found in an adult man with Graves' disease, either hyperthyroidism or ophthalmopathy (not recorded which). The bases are TGTGCCAGCAGCTTGGAAGAGGGTGTGAACACTGAAGCTTTCTTT. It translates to CASSLEEGVNTEAFF.